This T cell receptor (beta chain) was identified during a study of monozygotic twins with inflammatory bowel disease. About this clonotype: Antigen: not known.

Template switching incorporated UMIs with a 6-nucleotide sample barcode. TCRdb re-called the 5' RACE reads, yielding one record per CDR3 amino acid sequence without DNA. This listing includes around 450,000 distinct CDR3 sequences. Regarding the study as a whole: Patient repertoires may have gained variability from differing immunosuppressive treatments.

This CDR3 spans 14 amino acids. The germline V gene has CDR1 SGHNT and CDR2 YYREEE (reference sequence). This TCR was sampled from a human donor with ulcerative colitis or Crohn's disease, or a healthy co-twin of an affected twin (not recorded which). The chain combines TRBV5-4 with TRBJ1-2; checking the TCRdb D call of TRBD1 is not possible without DNA. Sequenced sample: blood. The CDR3: CASSLSAQGDGYTF.